This is a list of T cell receptor beta chains from one sample in a study of T cells expressing NK-cell markers. Reanalyzing the 5' RACE reads, TCRdb keeps one entry per CDR3 protein, without DNA. This sample's table has 550,000 to 600,000 distinct CDR3 sequences. Sequencing was performed on blood T cells: a sorted CD56 or NKG2C T cell subset, CD4+ or CD8+ T cells, or bulk PBMC T cells (not recorded which). All receptors come from a man aged 18 to 29 in good health. Both conserved end residues are part of each CDR3.

J,V,CDR3
TRBJ1-1,TRBV30,CAWSRVVEAFF
TRBJ2-1,TRBV4-3,CASSQDGETDNEQFF
TRBJ1-1,TRBV11-3,CASTPGQGARTEAFF
TRBJ2-1,TRBV6-2/TRBV6-3,CASSYSIVGTGIIAGKYNEQFF
TRBJ2-1,TRBV19,CASSIRGPNNEQFF
TRBJ2-2,TRBV6-5,CASSPHTSGRPGELFF
TRBJ2-4,TRBV29-1,CSVAVASKNIQYF
TRBJ2-3,TRBV12-3/TRBV12-4,CASSFLGQNTQYF
TRBJ1-2,TRBV7-6,CASGGGRTYGYTF
TRBJ1-4,TRBV6-1,CASRERWKLFF
TRBJ2-7,TRBV14,CASGLSSYEQYF
TRBJ2-3,TRBV5-1,CASSLDRTVQYF
TRBJ2-1,TRBV14,CASSQEAGIAYNEQFF
TRBJ1-1,TRBV6-5,CASSSQDRRTEAFF
TRBJ2-1,TRBV7-9,CASSPPQGPSYNEQFF
TRBJ1-3,TRBV9,CASSARTGSDTIYF
TRBJ1-5,TRBV7-2,CASSFSWTVSNQPQHF
TRBJ2-1,TRBV6-5,CASSLNRWNNEQFF
TRBJ2-1,TRBV13,CASSDGLAGGLSYNEQFF
TRBJ2-6,TRBV4-3,CASSQWQVGTSGANVLTF
TRBJ2-3,TRBV5-5,CASSISTDTQYF
TRBJ2-6,TRBV10-3,CAISGTVSVVGANVLTF
TRBJ2-7,TRBV15,CATSRDPGREQYF
TRBJ2-3,TRBV30,CAWTYSGADTQYF
TRBJ1-5,TRBV30,CAWTPRGTRQPQHF
TRBJ2-3,TRBV11-2,CASSSISGSFTQYF
TRBJ2-2,TRBV12-3/TRBV12-4,CASNPGRSGTGELFF
TRBJ2-2,TRBV29-1,CSVSRGADFRELFF
TRBJ2-1,TRBV28,CASSSPAGGWNEQFF
TRBJ2-5,TRBV20-1,CSARDFASQETQYF
TRBJ2-1,TRBV10-3,CAIARERNEQFF
TRBJ1-5,TRBV15,CATSSTGGLGQPQHF
TRBJ1-4,TRBV5-5,CASSRTGNEKLFF
TRBJ2-5,TRBV20-1,CSAGTTSGRARETQYF
TRBJ1-4,TRBV4-1,CASSQGSRGLLF
TRBJ2-1,TRBV6-1,CASSEAEGAKGEQFF
TRBJ1-3,TRBV7-2,CASSLGASRSGNTIYF
TRBJ2-7,TRBV7-2,CASSPDPGLAGRGEQYF
TRBJ2-2,TRBV27,CASATNTGELFF
TRBJ2-1,TRBV5-6,CASKLLGTGYNEQFF
TRBJ1-2,TRBV2,CASTPGGGGYTF
TRBJ2-1,TRBV12-3/TRBV12-4,CASSLLRQVVNEQFF
TRBJ2-5,TRBV2,CAHAGEETQYF
TRBJ1-2,TRBV5-5,CASNQGGENYGYTF